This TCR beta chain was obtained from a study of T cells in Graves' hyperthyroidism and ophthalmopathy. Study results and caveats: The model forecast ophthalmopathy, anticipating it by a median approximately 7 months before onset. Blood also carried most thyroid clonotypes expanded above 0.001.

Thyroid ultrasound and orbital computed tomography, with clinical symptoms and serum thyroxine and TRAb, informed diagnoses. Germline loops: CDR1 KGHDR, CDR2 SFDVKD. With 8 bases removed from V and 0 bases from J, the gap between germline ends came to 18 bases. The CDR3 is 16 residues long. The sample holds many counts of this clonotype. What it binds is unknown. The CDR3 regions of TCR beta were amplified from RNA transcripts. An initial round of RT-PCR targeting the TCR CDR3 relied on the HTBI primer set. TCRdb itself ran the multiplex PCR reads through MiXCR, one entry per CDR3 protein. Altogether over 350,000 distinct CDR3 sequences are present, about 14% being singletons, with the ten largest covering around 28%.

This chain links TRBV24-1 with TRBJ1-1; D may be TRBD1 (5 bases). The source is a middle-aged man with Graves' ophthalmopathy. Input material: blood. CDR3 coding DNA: TGTGCCACCATCCCCGGGGCAGGTTCGATGAACACTGAAGCTTTCTTT. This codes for CATIPGAGSMNTEAFF.